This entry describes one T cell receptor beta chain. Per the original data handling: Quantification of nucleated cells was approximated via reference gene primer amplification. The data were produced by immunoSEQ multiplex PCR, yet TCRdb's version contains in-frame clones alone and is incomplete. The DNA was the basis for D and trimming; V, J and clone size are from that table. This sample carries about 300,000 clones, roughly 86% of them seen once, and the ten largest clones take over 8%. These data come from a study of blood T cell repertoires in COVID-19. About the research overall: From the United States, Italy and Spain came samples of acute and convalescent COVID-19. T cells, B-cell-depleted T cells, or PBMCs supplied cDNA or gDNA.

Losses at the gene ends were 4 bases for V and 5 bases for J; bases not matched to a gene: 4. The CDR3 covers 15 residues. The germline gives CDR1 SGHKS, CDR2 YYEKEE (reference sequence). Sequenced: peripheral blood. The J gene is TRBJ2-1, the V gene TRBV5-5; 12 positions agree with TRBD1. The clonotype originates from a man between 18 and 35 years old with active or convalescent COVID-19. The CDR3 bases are TGTGCCAGCAGCCTATGGGACAGGGGGCACAATGAGCAGTTCTTC. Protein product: CASSLWDRGHNEQFF. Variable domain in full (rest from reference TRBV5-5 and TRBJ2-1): DAGVTQSPTHLIKTRGQQVTLRCSPISGHKSVSWYQQVLGQGPQFIFQYYEKEERGRGNFPDRFSARQFPNYSSELNVNALLLGDSALYLCASSLWDRGHNEQFFGPGTRLTVL.